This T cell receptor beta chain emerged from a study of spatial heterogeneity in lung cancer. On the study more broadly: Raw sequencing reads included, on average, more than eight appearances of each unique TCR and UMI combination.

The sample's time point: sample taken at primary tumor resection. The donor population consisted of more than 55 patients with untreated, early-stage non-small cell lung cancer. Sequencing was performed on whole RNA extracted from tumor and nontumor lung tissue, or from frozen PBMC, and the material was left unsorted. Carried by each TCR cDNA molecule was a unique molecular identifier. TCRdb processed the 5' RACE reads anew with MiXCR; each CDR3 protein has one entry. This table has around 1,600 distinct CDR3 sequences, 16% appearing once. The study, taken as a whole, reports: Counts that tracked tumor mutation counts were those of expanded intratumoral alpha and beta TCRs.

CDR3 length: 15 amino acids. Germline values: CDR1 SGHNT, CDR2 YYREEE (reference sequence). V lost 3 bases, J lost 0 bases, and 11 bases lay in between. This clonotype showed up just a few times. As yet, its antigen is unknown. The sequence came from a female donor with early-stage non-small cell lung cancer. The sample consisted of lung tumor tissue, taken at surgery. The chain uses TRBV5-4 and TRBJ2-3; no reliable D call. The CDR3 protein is CASSYGSSSTDTQYF. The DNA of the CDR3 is TGTGCCAGCAGCTACGGCTCAAGTAGCACAGATACGCAGTATTTT.